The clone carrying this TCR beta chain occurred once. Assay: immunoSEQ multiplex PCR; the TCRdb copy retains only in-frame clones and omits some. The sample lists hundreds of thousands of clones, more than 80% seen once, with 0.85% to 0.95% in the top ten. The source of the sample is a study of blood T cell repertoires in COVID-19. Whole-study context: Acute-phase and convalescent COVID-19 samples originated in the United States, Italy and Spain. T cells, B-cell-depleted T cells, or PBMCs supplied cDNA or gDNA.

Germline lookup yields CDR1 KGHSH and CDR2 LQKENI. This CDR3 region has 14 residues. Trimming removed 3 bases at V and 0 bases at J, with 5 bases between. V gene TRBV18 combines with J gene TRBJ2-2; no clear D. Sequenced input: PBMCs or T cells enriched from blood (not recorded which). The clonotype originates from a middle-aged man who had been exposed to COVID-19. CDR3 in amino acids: CASSPVTNTGELFF. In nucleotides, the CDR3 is TGTGCCAGCTCACCCGTTACGAACACCGGGGAGCTGTTTTTT. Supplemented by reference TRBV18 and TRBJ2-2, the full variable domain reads NAGVMQNPRHLVRRRGQEARLRCSPMKGHSHVYWYRQLPEEGLKFMVYLQKENIIDESGMPKERFSAEFPKEGPSILRIQQVVRGDSAAYFCASSPVTNTGELFFGEGSRLTVL.